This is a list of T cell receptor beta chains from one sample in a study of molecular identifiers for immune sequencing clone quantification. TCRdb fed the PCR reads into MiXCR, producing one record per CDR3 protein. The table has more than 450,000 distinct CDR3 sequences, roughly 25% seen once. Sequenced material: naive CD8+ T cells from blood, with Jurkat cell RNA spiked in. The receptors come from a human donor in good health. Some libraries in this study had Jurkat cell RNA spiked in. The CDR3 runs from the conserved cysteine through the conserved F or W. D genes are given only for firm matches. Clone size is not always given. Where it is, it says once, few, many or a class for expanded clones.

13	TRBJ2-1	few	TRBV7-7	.	CASSPRPGVEQFF	TGTGCTAGCAGCCCTCGCCCGGGGGTCGAGCAGTTCTTC
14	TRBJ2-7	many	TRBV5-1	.	CASSLAGAPYEQYF	TGTGCCAGCAGCTTGGCCGGGGCACCCTACGAGCAGTACTTC
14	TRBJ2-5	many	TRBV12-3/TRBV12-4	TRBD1	CASSYRGPQETQYF	TGTGCCAGCAGTTACAGGGGACCGCAAGAGACCCAGTACTTC
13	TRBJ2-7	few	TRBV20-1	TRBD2	CSAIKTSGNEQYF	TGCAGTGCCATTAAGACTAGCGGGAATGAGCAGTACTTC
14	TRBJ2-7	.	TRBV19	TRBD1	CASSSGQVFDEQYF	TGTGCCAGTAGTAGCGGACAGGTCTTTGACGAGCAGTACTTC
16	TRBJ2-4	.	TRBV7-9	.	CASTSGTALAKNIQYF	TGTGCCAGCACATCCGGGACGGCTTTAGCCAAAAACATTCAGTACTTC
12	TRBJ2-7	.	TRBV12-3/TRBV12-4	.	CASSFTPYEQCF	TGTGCCAGCAGTTTCACCCCCTACGAGCAGTGCTTC
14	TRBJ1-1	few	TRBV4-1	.	CASSQVRETTEAFF	TGCGCCAGCAGCCAGGTCCGGGAGACCACTGAAGCTTTCTTT
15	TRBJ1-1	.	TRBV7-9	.	CASSLAVGSDTEAFF	TGTGCCAGCAGCTTAGCAGTGGGGAGTGACACTGAAGCTTTCTTT
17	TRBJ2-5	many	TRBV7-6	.	CASSVKLGGLASETQYF	TGTGCCAGCAGCGTGAAACTTGGGGGCCTGGCGTCAGAGACCCAGTACTTC
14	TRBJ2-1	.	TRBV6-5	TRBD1	CASSSGQAYNEQFF	TGTGCCAGCAGTTCAGGACAGGCGTACAATGAGCAGTTCTTC
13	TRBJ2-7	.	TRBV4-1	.	CASSQAEGDEQYF	TGCGCCAGCAGCCAAGCCGAGGGGGACGAGCAGTACTTC
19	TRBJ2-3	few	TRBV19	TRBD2	CASSMNPTSSGGATDTQYF	TGTGCCAGTAGTATGAACCCCACTTCTAGCGGGGGGGCAACAGATACGCAGTATTTT
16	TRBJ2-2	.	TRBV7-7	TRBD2	CASSPLAGGPNGELLF	TGTGCCAGCAGCCCTCTAGCGGGGGGGCCGAACGGGGAGCTGCTTTTT
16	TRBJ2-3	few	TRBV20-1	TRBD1	CSARDLDRARTDTQYF	TGCAGTGCTAGAGATTTGGACAGGGCAAGGACAGATACGCAGTATTTT
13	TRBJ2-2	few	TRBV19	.	CASLERNTGELFF	TGTGCCAGCCTGGAGCGTAACACCGGGGAGCTGTTTTTT
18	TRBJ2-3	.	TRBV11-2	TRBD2	CASSFPRSGGGTTDTQYF	TGTGCCAGCAGTTTCCCCCGGAGCGGGGGGGGAACCACAGATACGCAGTATTTT
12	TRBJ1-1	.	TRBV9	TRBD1	CASSDERGLAFF	TGTGCCAGCAGCGACGAAAGGGGGCTAGCTTTCTTT
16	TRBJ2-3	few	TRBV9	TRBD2	CASSPPGTRVTDTQYF	TGTGCTAGCAGCCCCCCCGGGACTAGGGTGACAGATACGCAGTATTTT
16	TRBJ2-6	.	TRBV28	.	CASSPTGRRGANVLTF	TGTGCCAGCAGTCCGACAGGGAGGAGGGGGGCCAACGTCCTGACTTTC
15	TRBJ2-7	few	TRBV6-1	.	CASSLARDILYEQYF	TGTGCCAGCAGTCTAGCCCGGGACATACTCTACGAGCAGTACTTC
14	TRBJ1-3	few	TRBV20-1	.	CSARQPEAENTIYF	TGCAGTGCTAGACAGCCAGAGGCTGAAAACACCATATATTTT
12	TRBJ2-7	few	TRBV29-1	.	CSGAGANYEQYF	TGCAGCGGGGCAGGGGCAAACTACGAGCAGTACTTC
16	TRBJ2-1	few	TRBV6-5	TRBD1	CASSYITGGAYNEQFF	TGTGCCAGCAGTTACATCACAGGGGGCGCCTACAATGAGCAGTTCTTC